The 31 T cell receptor beta chains given below trace back to one sample, sequenced in a study of cytomegalovirus exposure and HLA in healthy donors. PCR amplification relied on 60 Vbeta primers (plus 13 Jbeta primers). Profiling relied on immunoSEQ multiplex PCR, and the TCRdb table lists in-frame clones only, not all of them. The data show approximately 240,000 clones, around 80% seen once. Sequencing input: PBMCs. The receptors originated from an older woman in good health and CMV-seropositive.

The genes are TRBV5-1 and TRBJ1-2; 7 nucleotides align to TRBD1. The V and J ends lost 0 bases and 5 bases, in that order; junction bases with no gene match: 10. The CDR3 runs 16 residues. Germline assignment: CDR1 SGHRS and CDR2 YFSETQ. The CDR3 region is CASSLAPGAGGYGYTF. CDR3 nucleotides: TGCGCCAGCAGCTTGGCCCCCGGGGCAGGGGGTTATGGCTACACCTTC.

The rearrangement links TRBV7-2 to TRBJ1-5, with 7 bases matching TRBD1. Germline CDR1 SGHTA, CDR2 FQGNSA. The CDR3 runs 15 residues. V shed 1 base and J 5 bases; nucleotides not matched to a gene: 5. The CDR3 DNA reads as TGTGCCAGCAGCTTAGGACAGGGAGCCCATCAGCCCCAGCATTTT. Translation gives CASSLGQGAHQPQHF.

This chain links TRBV30 with TRBJ2-5; weak D call: TRBD1 (6 bases). CDR1 GTSNPN and CDR2 SVGIG come from the germline V gene (reference sequence). The CDR3 length is 13 residues. V lost 0 bases and J 6 bases, leaving 11 bases between the germline ends. Here the CDR3 reads CAWSVSRGQTQYF. The CDR3 nucleotides are TGTGCCTGGAGTGTGTCCAGGGGACAGACCCAGTACTTC.

The gene calls are TRBV7-9 and TRBJ1-4; 7 nucleotides agree with TRBD1. Germline-derived CDR1 and CDR2 are SEHNR and FQNEAQ (reference sequence). This CDR3 is 15 amino acids long. V shed 5 bases and J 8 bases; nucleotides not matched to a gene: 11. The CDR3, as DNA: TGTGCCAGCAGCACAGGGGACGCGTCGGGCGAAAAACTGTTTTTT. Encoded protein: CASSTGDASGEKLFF. Full variable domain (missing parts from reference TRBV7-9 and TRBJ1-4): DTGVSQNPRHKITKRGQNVTFRCDPISEHNRLYWYRQTLGQGPEFLTYFQNEAQLEKSRLLSDRFSAERPKGSFSTLEIQRTEQGDSAMYLCASSTGDASGEKLFFGSGTQLSVL.

This sequence joins TRBV11-3 and TRBJ2-7; 9 nucleotides agree with TRBD2. V gave up 5 bases and J gave up 3 bases; unmatched junction bases: 5. This CDR3 has 14 amino acids. CDR1 and CDR2 (germline): SGHNT, YENEEA. CDR3 sequence (DNA): TGTGCCAGCAGCCCTAGCGGGACCAACTACGAGCAGTACTTC. Protein product: CASSPSGTNYEQYF.

The chain joins TRBV2 to TRBJ1-5, with 11 bases that match TRBD1. Trimming cost V 4 bases and J 6 bases; bases outside gene matches: 2. Germline V lookup: CDR1 SNHLY, CDR2 FYNNEI. The CDR3 is made up of 14 amino acids. As DNA, the CDR3 is TGTGCCAGCAGTGGGACAGGGGGCACTCAGCCCCAGCATTTT. Residues: CASSGTGGTQPQHF.

The rearrangement links TRBV5-1 to TRBJ2-2, with a possible D match to TRBD1 (6 bases). The length of the CDR3 is 16 residues. Germline CDR1 SGHRS, CDR2 YFSETQ. Trimming cost V 2 bases and J 0 bases, with 11 bases left between them. The CDR3 sequence is CASSLGTTTNTGELFF. Here the CDR3 DNA reads TGCGCCAGCAGCTTAGGGACAACTACGAACACCGGGGAGCTGTTTTTT.

The rearrangement uses TRBV12-5 and TRBJ2-1, with 8 bases that match TRBD2. The CDR3 covers 13 residues. Germline V lookup: CDR1 LGHNT, CDR2 FRNRAP. The V and J ends lost 8 bases and 3 bases, in that order; junction bases with no gene match: 3. The CDR3 DNA is TGTGCTAGTAATAGCGGGAACTACAATGAGCAGTTCTTC. This sequence encodes CASNSGNYNEQFF. The whole variable domain, remainder taken from reference TRBV12-5 and TRBJ2-1, is DARVTQTPRHKVTEMGQEVTMRCQPILGHNTVFWYRQTMMQGLELLAYFRNRAPLDDSGMPKDRFSAEMPDATLATLKIQPSEPRDSAVYFCASNSGNYNEQFFGPGTRLTVL.

The V gene is TRBV27, the J gene TRBJ2-7, with TRBD1 matching over 8 bases. The CDR3 length is 17 residues. Germline CDR1 and CDR2: MNHEY and SMNVEV (reference sequence). The J segment lost 2 bases and the V segment lost 3 bases, leaving 12 bases of the junction unmatched. For the CDR3, the DNA is TGTGCCAGCAGTTTGGGTGGACAGGGAAAGGGAACCTACGAGCAGTACTTC. Amino acid sequence: CASSLGGQGKGTYEQYF.

The sample holds a few counts of this clone. The gene calls are TRBV10-3 and TRBJ2-5, with a tentative D call TRBD2 (5 bases). Trimming removed 6 bases at V and 2 bases at J, with 16 bases between. CDR1 is ENHRY, CDR2 SYGVKD, per germline. CDR3 length equals 15 residues. The DNA of the CDR3 is TGTGCCATCAGCCTCAATCCGGGAACACAAGAGACCCAGTACTTC. Translated, it gives CAISLNPGTQETQYF.

A few counts support this clone. This chain joins TRBV7-3 and TRBJ2-3, with no clear D. Germline V CDR1 and CDR2: SGHTA, FQGTGA. The CDR3 covers 13 residues. V was shortened by 3 bases and J by 6 bases, with 10 bases between the two germline ends. The CDR3 region is CASSLARFDTQYF. CDR3 bases: TGTGCCAGCAGCTTGGCTAGATTCGATACGCAGTATTTT.

This chain links TRBV4-1 with TRBJ2-6; 8 nucleotides agree with TRBD1. The V gene end was trimmed by 0 bases and the J gene end by 0 bases; junction bases not matched to a gene: 4. Germline lookup yields CDR1 MGHRA and CDR2 YSYEKL. CDR3 size: 18 residues. This CDR3 reads CASSQEWDRSSGANVLTF. The CDR3 nucleotides are TGCGCCAGCAGCCAAGAATGGGACAGGTCCTCTGGGGCCAACGTCCTGACTTTC.

This chain connects TRBV18 to TRBJ2-7; 8 nucleotides agree with TRBD2. The CDR3 consists of 15 residues. V gave up 5 bases and J gave up 6 bases; unmatched junction bases: 12. Looked up from germline, CDR1 is KGHSH and CDR2 is LQKENI. The CDR3: CASSEYSSGSGEQYF. The CDR3 nucleotides read TGTGCCAGCTCAGAGTACTCGAGCGGGAGTGGCGAGCAGTACTTC.

This clone was recorded a few times. This chain connects TRBV10-3 to TRBJ2-2; 10 bases align to TRBD2. The germline CDR1 and CDR2 sequences are ENHRY and SYGVKD. With 6 bases clipped from V and 1 base from J, the junction kept 11 bases outside the gene matches. The CDR3 is made up of 18 amino acids. DNA for the CDR3: TGTGCCATCAGGGTTTTAGCGGGAGGACGGTTGAACACCGGGGAGCTGTTTTTT. Amino acids: CAIRVLAGGRLNTGELFF.

This chain connects TRBV4-3 to TRBJ1-2; D gene uncertain. CDR3 length equals 13 residues. Germline CDR1 and CDR2: LGHNA and YSLEER. The V end lost 0 bases, the J end lost 8 bases, and 10 bases lay between the germline ends. The CDR3 nucleotides read TGCGCCAGCAGCCAAGATGTAGCGAGGGGCTACACCTTC. Protein product: CASSQDVARGYTF.

The chain joins TRBV27 to TRBJ2-1; no clear D gene. The CDR3 spans 15 residues. The V gene's germline CDR1 is MNHEY and CDR2 SMNVEV (reference sequence). Trimming pared 3 bases from V and 9 bases from J, leaving 18 bases between. CDR3 sequence: CASSFLSGVLGEQFF. The CDR3, as DNA: TGTGCCAGCAGTTTTCTATCGGGTGTCCTCGGTGAGCAGTTCTTC.

The rearrangement joins TRBV28 to TRBJ2-5; TRBD1 is a possible D gene (5 bases). The J call could be wrong; TRBJ2-7 is a better fit for the DNA end. This CDR3 contains 17 residues. Germline CDR1 and CDR2: MDHEN and SYDVKM. In DNA form, the CDR3 reads TGTGCCAGCAGCCGGCCCCGCGACAGTAGGAGCTCCTACGAGCAGTACTTC. Protein product: CASSRPRDSRSSYEQYF.

The chain combines TRBV6-4 with TRBJ2-3; 9 nucleotides agree with TRBD2. The CDR3 is 16 residues long. V shed 5 bases, J shed 4 bases, and the junction held 10 bases outside the gene matches. Germline CDR1 reads MRHNA; CDR2 reads SNTAGT. CDR3 DNA: TGTGCCAGCAGTTACCGCGGGGGGGCCGCGGCAGATACGCAGTATTTT. Protein: CASSYRGGAAADTQYF.

The chain carries TRBV9 and TRBJ1-3; the D gene is possibly TRBD1 (5 bases). Trimming pared 3 bases from V and 0 bases from J, leaving 13 bases between. CDR3 size: 16 residues. CDR1 and CDR2 from the germline V gene are SGDLS and YYNGEE. The CDR3 here is CASSAQTALSGNTIYF. The CDR3 DNA reads as TGTGCCAGCAGCGCGCAGACAGCTCTCTCTGGAAACACCATATATTTT.

V usage is TRBV28 and J usage is TRBJ2-1; D is perhaps TRBD1 (6 bases). Germline V gene lookup returns CDR1 MDHEN and CDR2 SYDVKM. CDR3 length equals 13 residues. Deletions cut 10 bases from V and 2 bases from J, with 12 bases between. CDR3 region: CATTQGTYNEQFF. CDR3 coding DNA: TGTGCCACCACACAGGGCACCTACAATGAGCAGTTCTTC.

CDR3 DNA: TGTGCCAGCAGTTACCGGGACAGGTATCAGCCCCAGCATTTT. This gives the protein CASSYRDRYQPQHF. This chain links TRBV6-5 with TRBJ1-5; 8 bases map to TRBD1. This CDR3 is 14 amino acids long. Germline CDR1 is MNHEY and CDR2 is SVGAGI. J gave up 5 bases and V 2 bases, and 2 bases lay outside the gene matches.

This clone was detected a few times. The J gene is TRBJ2-7, the V gene TRBV7-9; 12 positions agree with TRBD2. Germline loops: CDR1 SEHNR, CDR2 FQNEAQ (reference sequence). V dropped 8 bases and J dropped 8; count of bases not matched to a gene: 7. The CDR3 sequence is 13 residues long. The CDR3 loop reads CASQPSGGAKQYF. For the CDR3, the DNA is TGTGCCAGCCAACCTAGCGGGGGGGCAAAGCAGTACTTC.

The chain uses TRBV27 and TRBJ1-2; D is uncertain. There are 14 residues in the CDR3. Trimming left V 5 bases short and J 5 bases short, with 15 bases between. Per germline, CDR1 MNHEY and CDR2 SMNVEV (reference sequence). For the CDR3, the DNA is TGTGCCAGCAGTCAATCCGGGGAATCTTATGGCTACACCTTC. Its translation is CASSQSGESYGYTF.

This rearrangement joins TRBV5-4 to TRBJ2-1; D might be TRBD1 (7 bases). Trimming took 5 bases from V and 8 from J, leaving 17 bases between them. The CDR3 is made up of 14 amino acids. The germline CDR1 and CDR2 sequences are SGHNT and YYREEE (reference sequence). This chain's CDR3 is CASSTRQGGDEQFF. The DNA for the CDR3 is TGTGCCAGCAGTACCCGACAGGGAGGCGATGAGCAGTTCTTC.

The V gene is TRBV15, the J gene TRBJ1-4; tentative D call: TRBD1 (5 bases). Germline V gene sequence: CDR1 LNHNV, CDR2 YYDKDF (reference sequence). Deletions cut 1 base from V and 7 bases from J, with 7 bases between. The length of the CDR3 is 13 residues. The CDR3 coding sequence is TGTGCCACCAGCAGAGTTCAGGGTGAAAAACTGTTTTTT. It yields the protein CATSRVQGEKLFF. The entire variable domain, with the rest obtained from reference TRBV15 and TRBJ1-4, is as follows: DAMVIQNPRYQVTQFGKPVTLSCSQTLNHNVMYWYQQKSSQAPKLLFHYYDKDFNNEADTPDNFQSRRPNTSFCFLDIRSPGLGDTAMYLCATSRVQGEKLFFGSGTQLSVL.

This sequence joins TRBV11-3 and TRBJ2-1, with 8 bases matching TRBD2. Germline V gene data show CDR1 as SGHNT and CDR2 as YENEEA. V was clipped by 5 bases and J by 4 bases; unmatched bases: 4. This CDR3 region has 14 residues. The CDR3 DNA follows: TGTGCCAGCAGCGACGGGAGGGGGTACAATGAGCAGTTCTTC. Translated, it gives CASSDGRGYNEQFF.

The chain recombines TRBV5-6 with TRBJ2-7; 9 nucleotides align to TRBD1. This CDR3 comprises 14 residues. Germline CDR1 is SGHDT and CDR2 is YYEEEE. Trimming removed 0 bases from V and 5 bases from J; junction bases left unmatched: 3. Here the CDR3 DNA reads TGTGCCAGCAGCTTGGGACAGGGGGGCAACGAGCAGTACTTC. Encoded protein: CASSLGQGGNEQYF.

This sequence joins TRBV25-1 and TRBJ1-6; D perhaps matches TRBD1 (5 bases). Trimming cost V 8 bases and J 4 bases, with 15 bases left between them. Per germline, CDR1 MGHDK and CDR2 SYGVNS. CDR3 length equals 15 residues. CDR3 amino acids: CASSPRDWYNSPLHF. CDR3 in DNA: TGTGCCAGCTCCCCCCGGGACTGGTATAATTCACCCCTCCACTTT.

The genes are TRBV5-1 and TRBJ1-5, with D perhaps TRBD1 (5 bases). There are 15 residues in the CDR3. Looked up from germline, CDR1 is SGHRS and CDR2 is YFSETQ. V lost 0 bases and J lost 7, with 14 bases in between. The CDR3 is CASSLAGGVEQPQHF. CDR3 bases: TGCGCCAGCAGCTTGGCCGGGGGGGTCGAACAGCCCCAGCATTTT.

About this clone: The same CDR3 is also encoded by other DNA sequences in this sample. The genes are TRBV30 and TRBJ1-1, with a weak D call TRBD1 (6 bases). This CDR3 is 13 amino acids long. Germline V gives CDR1 GTSNPN, CDR2 SVGIG (reference sequence). Trimming pared 3 bases from V and 0 bases from J, leaving 8 bases between. The CDR3 here is CAWRRQVNTEAFF. The CDR3 region has the DNA TGTGCCTGGAGACGACAGGTGAACACTGAAGCTTTCTTT.

With respect to this clone: A junction boundary mismatches the germline segment, possibly from a read error. V is TRBV18 and J is TRBJ2-5; TRBD1 matches at 7 bases. Germline V gene sequence: CDR1 KGHSH, CDR2 LQKENI. The CDR3 runs 13 residues. CDR3 DNA sequence: TGTGCCACCTCAAGGGGACAGCCAGAGACCCAGTACTTC. Encoded protein: CATSRGQPETQYF.